This T cell receptor beta chain was profiled in a study of cytomegalovirus exposure and HLA in healthy donors. About the study: The same platform was used for the roughly 120 validation repertoires and the 650 to 800 first-cohort repertoires, a later analysis reported.

The V gene's germline CDR1 is SGHRS and CDR2 YFSETQ. Trimming took off 2 bases at V and 5 bases at J, with 13 bases between the two ends. The CDR3 is made up of 14 amino acids. Profiled with immunoSEQ multiplex PCR; TCRdb holds only in-frame clones, not every one. The sample lists approximately 76,000 clones, 94% occurring once. Separate from the approximately 720-subject first cohort was the approximately 130-subject validation cohort, to which the donors belonged. V is TRBV5-1 and J is TRBJ2-5; unclear D gene. The sequence was obtained from a woman between 18 and 29 years old in good health and CMV-seropositive. Sequenced material: PBMCs. The CDR3 DNA reads TGCGCCAGCAGCTTCATACCTAACGGGGAGACCCAGTACTTC. Residues: CASSFIPNGETQYF. Full variable domain (missing parts from reference TRBV5-1 and TRBJ2-5): KAGVTQTPRYLIKTRGQQVTLSCSPISGHRSVSWYQQTPGQGLQFLFEYFSETQRNKGNFPGRFSGRQFSNSRSEMNVSTLELGDSALYLCASSFIPNGETQYFGPGTRLLVL.